The 31 T cell receptor beta chains below come from one sample, sequenced in a study of cytomegalovirus exposure and HLA in healthy donors. Sequenced by immunoSEQ multiplex PCR; TCRdb stores in-frame clones only, minus some. The sample shows 150,000 to 200,000 clones, 75% to 95% of them seen only once. The sequenced sample was PBMCs. The receptors stem from a woman aged 18-29 years in good health and CMV-seropositive.

This chain links TRBV18 with TRBJ2-3; 16 bases are shared with TRBD2. V lost 2 bases and J lost 1; bases outside the gene matches: 6. This CDR3 has 19 residues. CDR1 and CDR2 from the germline V gene are KGHSH and LQKENI. CDR3 DNA: TGTGCCAGCTCACCAACCGGGACTAGCGGGAGGGCCGGCACAGATACGCAGTATTTT. This gives the protein CASSPTGTSGRAGTDTQYF.

The chain combines TRBV6-1 with TRBJ2-4; 8 bases are a match to TRBD1. From germline, CDR1 is MNHNS and CDR2 SASEGT. With V trimmed by 4 bases and J by 7 bases, 12 bases remained unmatched. This CDR3 contains 16 residues. CDR3 amino acids: CASSAAGQETGNIQYF. The CDR3 bases are TGTGCCAGCAGTGCTGCGGGACAGGAAACCGGGAACATTCAGTACTTC.

This chain uses TRBV5-6 with TRBJ1-5; the D is unclear. The CDR3 has 14 residues. The ends were cut back, 2 bases at V and 7 bases at J, with 13 bases in the middle. Germline CDR1 reads SGHDT; CDR2 reads YYEEEE. CDR3 DNA: TGTGCCAGCAGCTTCCACCTCCGAGGCCAGCCCCAGCATTTT. As protein: CASSFHLRGQPQHF.

This chain connects TRBV9 to TRBJ2-7; 12 nucleotides line up with TRBD1. The germline V gene encodes CDR1 SGDLS and CDR2 YYNGEE. With 0 bases clipped from V and 0 bases from J, the junction kept 4 bases outside the gene matches. This CDR3 comprises 17 residues. CDR3: CASSVGGTGGSSYEQYF. DNA of the CDR3: TGTGCCAGCAGCGTAGGAGGGACAGGGGGCAGCTCCTACGAGCAGTACTTC.

This chain joins TRBV19 and TRBJ1-1; no definite D call. Germline V lookup: CDR1 LNHDA, CDR2 SQIVND (reference sequence). Trimming removed 4 bases from V and 0 bases from J, with 9 bases in between. CDR3 length: 14 amino acids. The CDR3 DNA is TGTGCCAGTAGTAAGGAGGGCCTGAACACTGAAGCTTTCTTT. Translation gives CASSKEGLNTEAFF. Filled out from reference TRBV19 and TRBJ1-1, the complete variable domain reads DGGITQSPKYLFRKEGQNVTLSCEQNLNHDAMYWYRQDPGQGLRLIYYSQIVNDFQKGDIAEGYSVSREKKESFPLTVTSAQKNPTAFYLCASSKEGLNTEAFFGQGTRLTVV.

V usage is TRBV20-1 and J usage is TRBJ1-2; D remains ambiguous. V was trimmed by 8 bases and J by 2 bases, leaving 9 bases between them. Germline CDR1 and CDR2: DFQATT and SNEGSKA (reference sequence). This CDR3 has 11 amino acids. The CDR3 sequence: CSLEGNYGYTF. Written as DNA, the CDR3 is TGCAGTCTTGAGGGAAACTATGGCTACACCTTC.

For the CDR3, the DNA is TGTGCCAGCAGTTTGGGACAGGGGCTCACCACGCAGTATTTT. It codes for CASSLGQGLTTQYF. This chain connects TRBV27 to TRBJ2-3; 10 bases fit TRBD1. This CDR3 region has 14 residues. V shed 3 bases and J 9 bases; nucleotides not matched to a gene: 6. Germline V gene sequence: CDR1 MNHEY, CDR2 SMNVEV (reference sequence).

The gene calls are TRBV19 and TRBJ2-7; no definite D call. CDR3 length: 11 residues. CDR1 is LNHDA, CDR2 SQIVND, per germline (reference sequence). The ends were cut back, 10 bases at V and 2 bases at J, with 9 bases in the middle. The CDR3 reads CATRQAYEQYF. Here the CDR3 DNA reads TGTGCCACACGACAAGCCTACGAGCAGTACTTC.

The rearrangement uses TRBV4-1 and TRBJ1-2, with a possible D match to TRBD1 (5 bases). The V gene's germline CDR1 is MGHRA and CDR2 YSYEKL. Between the trimmed V and J ends, which lost 6 bases and 6 bases, there was a span of 17 bases. The CDR3 is made up of 14 amino acids. Written as DNA, the CDR3 is TGCGCCAGCAGTCTTTCCCAGGGAAGGGATGGCTACACCTTC. The encoded protein is CASSLSQGRDGYTF.

The V and J genes are TRBV5-5 and TRBJ1-4, with 9 positions matching TRBD1. V was clipped by 4 bases and J by 4 bases; unmatched bases: 2. CDR3 size: 14 residues. In germline, CDR1 is SGHKS, CDR2 YYEKEE (reference sequence). CDR3 in amino acids: CASSKTGGNEKLFF. In DNA form, the CDR3 reads TGTGCCAGCAGCAAGACAGGGGGTAATGAAAAACTGTTTTTT.

V gene TRBV6-1 combines with J gene TRBJ1-1; possibly TRBD1 for D (5 bases). Germline assignment: CDR1 MNHNS and CDR2 SASEGT. This CDR3 is built from 15 residues. Trimming left V 2 bases short and J 4 bases short, with 14 bases between. This CDR3 is CASSENWQGSTEAFF. The CDR3 DNA sequence: TGTGCCAGCAGTGAAAATTGGCAGGGTAGCACTGAAGCTTTCTTT.

The V gene is TRBV19, the J gene TRBJ2-1; 9 nucleotides match TRBD1. Unmatched junction bases numbered 8, after V lost 7 bases and J lost 7 bases. Germline V gene sequence: CDR1 LNHDA, CDR2 SQIVND (reference sequence). The CDR3 length is 14 residues. The CDR3 coding sequence is TGTGCCAGTACTCCACAGGGGGCGGTGAATGAGCAGTTCTTC. Amino acids: CASTPQGAVNEQFF. The full variable domain, completed using reference TRBV19 and TRBJ2-1, is DGGITQSPKYLFRKEGQNVTLSCEQNLNHDAMYWYRQDPGQGLRLIYYSQIVNDFQKGDIAEGYSVSREKKESFPLTVTSAQKNPTAFYLCASTPQGAVNEQFFGPGTRLTVL.

The genes are TRBV11-2 and TRBJ2-1; TRBD2 aligns across 10 bases. With V trimmed by 5 bases and J by 7 bases, 8 bases remained unmatched. CDR3 size: 15 residues. Germline CDR1 and CDR2: SGHAT and FQNNGV. CDR3 nucleotide sequence: TGTGCCAGCAGCCACGAGCGGGGGGGGAGTAATGAGCAGTTCTTC. Protein product: CASSHERGGSNEQFF. Supplemented by reference TRBV11-2 and TRBJ2-1, the full variable domain reads EAGVAQSPRYKIIEKRQSVAFWCNPISGHATLYWYQQILGQGPKLLIQFQNNGVVDDSQLPKDRFSAERLKGVDSTLKIQPAKLEDSAVYLCASSHERGGSNEQFFGPGTRLTVL.

The chain links TRBV19 to TRBJ2-2, with unresolved D. This CDR3 has 16 amino acids. Trimming cost V 3 bases and J 0 bases, with 11 bases left between them. The germline gives CDR1 LNHDA, CDR2 SQIVND (reference sequence). The CDR3 coding sequence is TGTGCCAGTAGTATTGCCCCCGCGGCGAACACCGGGGAGCTGTTTTTT. Translation gives CASSIAPAANTGELFF.

The chain carries TRBV7-2 and TRBJ1-6, with 7 bases matching TRBD1. The germline gives CDR1 SGHTA, CDR2 FQGNSA. The CDR3 runs 16 residues. V lost 1 base and J lost 9; bases outside the gene matches: 9. CDR3 in amino acids: CASSLVQGRFGSPLHF. The CDR3 bases are TGTGCCAGCAGCTTAGTACAGGGGAGGTTCGGTTCACCCCTCCACTTT.

This chain uses TRBV4-1 with TRBJ2-1, with 8 bases fitting TRBD2. This CDR3 has 14 residues. J gave up 3 bases and V 7 bases, and 5 bases lay outside the gene matches. CDR1 MGHRA and CDR2 YSYEKL come from the germline V gene. The CDR3 spells CASIVGRVYNEQFF. The CDR3 DNA reads as TGCGCCAGCATAGTCGGGAGGGTCTACAATGAGCAGTTCTTC.

Points on this clone: The limits of the CDR3 on the DNA are not certain, so only TCRdb's listed CDR3 is given. The genes are TRBV21-1 and TRBJ2-7; TRBD1 reflects the table's D call only, with no check against the DNA. TRBV21-1 is noted as a pseudogene. 17 amino acids form the CDR3, both terminal residues included. The CDR3 here is CASTLKGWGQGSYEQYF.

The rearrangement links TRBV4-3 to TRBJ2-4; a weak D match, TRBD2 (5 bases). This CDR3 has 16 residues. Trimming took off 0 bases at V and 1 base at J, with 10 bases between the two ends. Germline CDR1 reads LGHNA; CDR2 reads YSLEER. The CDR3 DNA is TGCGCCAGCAGCCAAGATCGGAGGTCGGCCAAAAACATTCAGTACTTC. As protein: CASSQDRRSAKNIQYF.

This chain uses TRBV11-2 with TRBJ2-7; no reliable D call. The CDR3 contains 15 residues. V lost 1 base and J lost 1, with 11 bases in between. CDR1 SGHAT and CDR2 FQNNGV come from the germline V gene. In DNA, the CDR3 is TGTGCCAGCAGCTTAGCTTGGCAATATTCCTACGAGCAGTACTTC. Its protein product is CASSLAWQYSYEQYF.

The chain is built from TRBV5-8 and TRBJ2-7; 7 bases match TRBD1. The CDR3 spans 19 residues. Per the germline V gene, CDR1 is SGHTS and CDR2 is YDEGEE. J was trimmed by 1 base and V by 3 bases; bases with no gene match: 19. The CDR3 region is CASSSPTGPLNEVSYEQYF. In DNA form, the CDR3 reads TGTGCCAGCAGCTCGCCGACAGGGCCCTTGAATGAGGTGTCCTACGAGCAGTACTTC.

V usage is TRBV19 and J usage is TRBJ2-7, with TRBD1 matching over 9 bases. CDR3 length: 15 residues. V shed 5 bases and J 3 bases; nucleotides not matched to a gene: 8. Germline CDR1 and CDR2: LNHDA and SQIVND (reference sequence). The CDR3 loop is CASSGSGQGYYEQYF. CDR3 in DNA: TGTGCCAGTAGTGGTAGTGGACAGGGGTACTACGAGCAGTACTTC.

V gene TRBV28 combines with J gene TRBJ1-5, with D possibly being TRBD1 (5 bases). Trimming took off 6 bases at V and 3 bases at J, with 12 bases between the two ends. The CDR3 sequence is 14 residues long. CDR1 and CDR2 (germline): MDHEN, SYDVKM. The CDR3 sequence: CASRGVWVNQPQHF. CDR3 coding DNA: TGTGCCAGCAGAGGGGTGTGGGTCAATCAGCCCCAGCATTTT.

The genes are TRBV27 and TRBJ2-3, with D perhaps TRBD1 (6 bases). Trimming removed 2 bases at V and 11 bases at J, with 11 bases between. Germline V lookup: CDR1 MNHEY, CDR2 SMNVEV (reference sequence). The length of the CDR3 is 12 residues. In nucleotides, the CDR3 is TGTGCCAGCAGTTTACAGGGGACCGAGCAGTATTTT. Its translation is CASSLQGTEQYF.

The chain uses TRBV2 and TRBJ2-7; D is possibly TRBD1 (6 bases). This CDR3 has 13 amino acids. V was pared by 7 bases and J by 6 bases, with 16 bases between. Per germline, CDR1 SNHLY and CDR2 FYNNEI. The CDR3 spells CASIEGGKTEQYF. CDR3 coding DNA: TGTGCCAGCATCGAAGGGGGTAAGACCGAGCAGTACTTC.

The chain has TRBV6-5 and TRBJ1-1; 7 bases agree with TRBD1. There are 14 residues in the CDR3. Germline V gene data show CDR1 as MNHEY and CDR2 as SVGAGI. V was pared by 5 bases and J by 7 bases, with 10 bases of the junction left unmatched. CDR3 nucleotides: TGTGCCAGCAGTAGGGTGGGGGGACAGCATGAAGCTTTCTTT. Translated, it gives CASSRVGGQHEAFF.

This clone was counted a single time. V is TRBV28 and J is TRBJ2-1, with D perhaps TRBD2 (6 bases). The CDR3 is 16 amino acids. The germline V and J ends were trimmed by 8 bases and 7 bases, with 24 bases remaining between them. The V gene's germline CDR1 is MDHEN and CDR2 SYDVKM. This chain's CDR3 is CASGLNRVTRDNEQFF. The CDR3 DNA reads TGTGCCAGCGGGTTAAACCGGGTGACTAGGGATAATGAGCAGTTCTTC.

J is TRBJ2-1 and V is TRBV6-4, with 9 bases that match TRBD1. Trimming at V came to 3 bases and at J to 7 bases, leaving 10 bases not matched to a gene. The germline V gene has CDR1 MRHNA and CDR2 SNTAGT. The CDR3 has 16 amino acids. The CDR3 sequence is CASSDDPGQGSNEQFF. CDR3 bases: TGTGCCAGCAGTGATGACCCGGGACAGGGAAGTAATGAGCAGTTCTTC.

The chain recombines TRBV28 with TRBJ1-4, with TRBD1 identical over 11 bases. This CDR3 region has 16 residues. Germline V gene lookup returns CDR1 MDHEN and CDR2 SYDVKM. Trimming cost V 3 bases and J 3 bases; bases outside gene matches: 3. The CDR3 DNA follows: TGTGCCAGCAGTTTGGACAGGGGGCAAGCTAATGAAAAACTGTTTTTT. Amino acids: CASSLDRGQANEKLFF.

This clone was detected once. V gene TRBV7-9 combines with J gene TRBJ2-2; 7 nucleotides match TRBD2. Germline V gene data show CDR1 as SEHNR and CDR2 as FQNEAQ (reference sequence). Trimming removed 5 bases from V and 0 bases from J; junction bases left unmatched: 6. CDR3 length equals 16 residues. Here the CDR3 reads CASSRRLAANTGELFF. The CDR3 nucleotides read TGTGCCAGCAGCCGCAGACTAGCAGCGAACACCGGGGAGCTGTTTTTT.

The chain links TRBV21-1 to TRBJ2-2; whether TRBD2, the table's D call, matches the DNA was not checked. TRBV21-1 is given as a pseudogene. The CDR3 is 16 amino acids. In DNA form, the CDR3 reads TGTGCCAGCAGCAAAGTCCGGGGGGGCCCCACCGGGGAGCTGTTTTTT. Protein product: CASSKVRGGPTGELFF.

The CDR3 sequence is CASSPTGGEQYF. In DNA, the CDR3 is TGTGCCAGCTCACCAACGGGTGGCGAGCAGTACTTC. The chain recombines TRBV18 with TRBJ2-7; D is unclear. With 2 bases removed from V and 6 bases from J, the gap between germline ends came to 8 bases. This CDR3 has 12 amino acids. The V gene's germline CDR1 is KGHSH and CDR2 LQKENI.